One and the same sample provided the 11 T cell receptor beta chains below, sequenced in a study of T-cell memory formation after mild COVID-19. TCRdb ran MiXCR on the 5' RACE reads and lists one entry per CDR3 protein. The table shows fewer than 400,000 distinct CDR3 sequences, with under 15% occurring only once. What was sequenced was PBMCs or a T cell subset sorted from them (not recorded which). The receptors originated from a man aged 18 to 30 who had mild COVID-19 (a few samples of this study predate the infection). Cell type and time point are not known.

There are a few counts of this clonotype. This rearrangement joins TRBV20-1 to TRBJ2-5, with a possible D match to TRBD2 (7 bases). The length of the CDR3 is 14 residues. Germline assignment: CDR1 DFQATT and CDR2 SNEGSKA (reference sequence). V lost 4 bases to trimming and J lost 5 bases, with 17 bases between them. The CDR3 is CSAIPGAGGETQYF. The CDR3 DNA reads TGCAGTGCTATTCCGGGGGCCGGGGGGGAGACCCAGTACTTC.

The chain employs TRBV7-3 and TRBJ2-3; D gene unclear. The germline CDR1 and CDR2 sequences are SGHTA and FQGTGA. Trimming removed 1 base from V and 1 base from J, with 6 bases in between. The CDR3 runs 14 residues. DNA for the CDR3: TGTGCCAGCAGCTTAAGTGAGGGCACAGATACGCAGTATTTT. Translating gives CASSLSEGTDTQYF.

The genes are TRBV7-8 and TRBJ2-7; a weak D match, TRBD1 (6 bases). Trimming took 5 bases from V and 5 from J, leaving 16 bases between them. Germline lookup yields CDR1 SGHVS and CDR2 FQNEAQ. The CDR3 consists of 14 residues. This CDR3 is CASSLRRTDDEQYV. The CDR3 DNA is TGTGCCAGCAGCCTCCGACGGACAGATGACGAGCAGTACGTC.

This clonotype occurred a few times. V is TRBV4-1 and J is TRBJ1-5; maybe TRBD1 (6 bases). CDR1 is MGHRA and CDR2 is YSYEKL in the germline V gene. Trimming removed 4 bases at V and 2 bases at J, with 15 bases between. The CDR3 loop spans 16 amino acids. DNA of the CDR3: TGCGCCAGCAGCCCCCTGAGGGGGATCGGCAATCAGCCCCAGCATTTT. Protein: CASSPLRGIGNQPQHF.

This clonotype was detected a few times. The chain employs TRBV20-1 and TRBJ2-1; 7 bases are a match to TRBD2. The CDR3 loop spans 17 amino acids. The ends lost 3 bases at V and 3 bases at J; junction bases unmatched: 14. Germline V gene sequence: CDR1 DFQATT, CDR2 SNEGSKA (reference sequence). CDR3 in DNA: TGCAGTGCTAGGGGGGGGGTCCCCCGTGCCCTCTACAATGAGCAGTTCTTC. Protein product: CSARGGVPRALYNEQFF.

This clonotype was detected a few times. The DNA for the CDR3 is TGTGCCAGCATGCAGGGAAGTTCCTTGGCTAATGAAAAACTGTTTTTT. Its protein is CASMQGSSLANEKLFF. The chain is built from TRBV2 and TRBJ1-4; possibly TRBD1 for D (5 bases). Germline values: CDR1 SNHLY, CDR2 FYNNEI. This CDR3 is built from 16 residues. Between the trimmed V and J ends, which lost 7 bases and 3 bases, there was a span of 18 bases. Drawing the rest from reference TRBV2 and TRBJ1-4, the complete variable domain is EPEVTQTPSHQVTQMGQEVILRCVPISNHLYFYWYRQILGQKVEFLVSFYNNEISEKSEIFDDQFSVERPDGSNFTLKIRSTKLEDSAMYFCASMQGSSLANEKLFFGSGTQLSVL.

The table lists this clonotype with a few counts. The chain links TRBV27 to TRBJ2-7, with 7 positions matching TRBD1. This CDR3 is built from 14 residues. Losses at the gene ends were 6 bases for V and 2 bases for J; bases not matched to a gene: 7. Germline values: CDR1 MNHEY, CDR2 SMNVEV (reference sequence). The CDR3 nucleotides are TGTGCCAGCAGCATAAGAGGACAGGCCTACGAGCAGTACTTC. Translated: CASSIRGQAYEQYF.

V and J are TRBV27 and TRBJ1-1, with D unclear. Germline-derived CDR1 and CDR2 are MNHEY and SMNVEV (reference sequence). The ends were cut back, 10 bases at V and 1 base at J, with 13 bases in the middle. This CDR3 has 13 residues. The CDR3 DNA reads TGTGCCACTTCGATCGGTCCGAACACTGAAGCTTTCTTT. Translating it yields CATSIGPNTEAFF.

In this sample, this clonotype turned up a few times. This rearrangement joins TRBV10-3 to TRBJ2-7, with 11 nucleotides matching TRBD1. The CDR3 runs to 16 residues. V dropped 5 bases and J dropped 6; count of bases not matched to a gene: 12. Germline V CDR1 and CDR2: ENHRY, SYGVKD. The CDR3: CAISQKGGQGASEQYV. The CDR3 nucleotides are TGTGCCATCAGTCAAAAAGGAGGACAGGGGGCGTCCGAGCAGTACGTC.

The gene calls are TRBV6-6 and TRBJ1-4, with TRBD1 matching 9 bases. Germline V gene data show CDR1 as MNHNY and CDR2 as SVGAGI (reference sequence). CDR3 length: 16 residues. With 4 bases clipped from V and 3 bases from J, the junction kept 6 bases outside the gene matches. The CDR3 protein is CASSSPDRGANEKLFF. Here the CDR3 DNA reads TGTGCCAGCAGTTCACCAGACAGGGGGGCTAATGAAAAACTGTTTTTT.

The sample holds a few counts of this clonotype. V gene TRBV27 combines with J gene TRBJ2-7; D not resolved. V was pared by 6 bases and J by 1 base, with 10 bases between. CDR3 length: 13 amino acids. Looked up from germline, CDR1 is MNHEY and CDR2 is SMNVEV (reference sequence). The CDR3 sequence is CASSYIGSYEQYF. CDR3 DNA: TGTGCCAGCAGCTATATAGGGTCCTACGAGCAGTACTTC.